This TCR beta chain comes out of a study of radiation and T cells in renal cell carcinoma. Time point in this sample: blood 2 weeks post-SBRT. The treatment here: 15 Gy SBRT to primary tumor, nephrectomy 4 weeks later. Deletions cut 1 base from V and 3 bases from J, with 9 bases between. CDR3 length: 14 residues. Germline CDR1 and CDR2: SEHNR and FQNEAQ (reference sequence). Here immunoSEQ multiplex PCR was the method, and the copy in TCRdb shows in-frame clones only, minus some. The sample lists over 60,000 clones; about 86% were seen once. This sample comprised blood, obtained from a patient whose treatment included radiotherapy and nephrectomy. The TCR sequence derives from a woman aged 50 to 60 with renal cell carcinoma. This sequence joins TRBV7-9 and TRBJ2-5, with D possibly matching TRBD1 (5 bases). The DNA of the CDR3 is TGTGCCAGCAGCTTAGTATCAGGGAAAGAGACCCAGTACTTC. Protein sequence: CASSLVSGKETQYF.